The 12 T cell receptor beta chains below all came from one sample that was sequenced in a study of glioma-infiltrating T cells. Amplification of TCR alpha and beta CDR3 regions from RNA used iRepertoire nested multiplex PCR. A single record per CDR3 protein comes from TCRdb applying MiXCR to the multiplex PCR reads. The profile shows some 40,000 distinct CDR3 sequences, about 20% of them singletons. Sequencing was carried out using glioma tissue, nonneoplastic brain tissue, or PBMCs (not recorded which). The receptors come from a human donor with low-grade glioma or glioblastoma, undergoing nonglioma brain surgery, or in good health (not recorded which).

At least ten counts were recorded for this clonotype. V usage is TRBV10-3 and J usage is TRBJ1-2, with D uncertain. Trimming stripped 0 bases from V and 1 base from J, with 9 bases between. Germline V gene sequence: CDR1 ENHRY, CDR2 SYGVKD. This CDR3 is 15 amino acids long. CDR3 sequence (DNA): TGTGCCATCAGTGAGTCGGCAGCCCTTAACTATGGCTACACCTTC. Amino acid sequence: CAISESAALNYGYTF.

This clonotype was observed many times. The rearrangement uses TRBV28 and TRBJ2-2; D tentatively fits TRBD1 or TRBD2 (5 bases each). This CDR3 region has 15 residues. V was cut by 3 bases and J by 4 bases, with 12 bases left in between. The germline V gene encodes CDR1 MDHEN and CDR2 SYDVKM. For the CDR3, the DNA is TGTGCCAGCAGTTTTTTTGGGGACCGCACCGGGGAGCTGTTTTTT. Residues: CASSFFGDRTGELFF.

This clonotype was observed a handful of times. This chain connects TRBV29-1 to TRBJ1-2, with D perhaps matching TRBD1 (6 bases). The germline gives CDR1 SQVTM, CDR2 ANQGSEA. CDR3 length equals 13 residues. V gave up 7 bases and J gave up 1 base, with 13 bases separating them. DNA for the CDR3: TGCAGCGCAAAGATACAGGGTAACTATGGCTACACCTTC. Protein: CSAKIQGNYGYTF.

The sample holds many counts of this clonotype. The chain recombines TRBV4-2 with TRBJ2-1; TRBD2 agrees at 12 bases. J lost 7 bases, V lost 4 bases, and 8 bases had no gene match. The CDR3 has 16 residues. Germline V lookup: CDR1 LGHNA, CDR2 YNFKEQ. This CDR3 is CASSLKTSGSMNEQFF. The DNA of the CDR3 is TGTGCCAGCAGCCTGAAGACTAGCGGGAGTATGAATGAGCAGTTCTTC.

This clonotype was observed at least ten times. The chain recombines TRBV28 with TRBJ2-1; no clear D. V was shortened by 5 bases and J by 4 bases, with 24 bases between the two germline ends. The CDR3 is 18 residues long. CDR1 is MDHEN, CDR2 SYDVKM, per germline. CDR3 in DNA: TGTGCCAGCAGTCCCCTAGGATCCGGTGAGGTTGAGTACAATGAGCAGTTCTTC. Amino acid sequence: CASSPLGSGEVEYNEQFF.

This clonotype was recorded a few times. The chain couples TRBV18 to TRBJ2-7; D possibly corresponds to TRBD2 (5 bases). Germline V gene data show CDR1 as KGHSH and CDR2 as LQKENI. The CDR3 is 12 amino acids. The V end was cut by 3 bases, the J end by 3 bases, with 6 bases between. The CDR3 DNA sequence: TGTGCCAGCTCACCCGGGGTCTACGAGCAGTACTTC. Protein product: CASSPGVYEQYF.

This clonotype was recorded a few times. Since a much larger clone is just one base distant, this may be a read error. The V call is TRBV3-1, the J call TRBJ2-7; possible D gene TRBD1, 6 bases. CDR3 length equals 14 residues. Germline lookup yields CDR1 LGHDT and CDR2 YNNKEL (reference sequence). The V end lost 8 bases, the J end lost 1 base, and 15 bases lay between the germline ends. The CDR3 nucleotides are TGTGCCAGCCGCACCCGCAGGGGTTCCTACGAGCAGTACTTC. Residues: CASRTRRGSYEQYF.

This clonotype has a single count. This could be a read error, since a much larger clone is one nucleotide away. The genes are TRBV2 and TRBJ1-5; no reliable D call. V was clipped by 4 bases and J by 0 bases, with 10 bases between them. The CDR3 contains 15 residues. Germline V gene lookup returns CDR1 SNHLY and CDR2 FYNNEI. This chain's CDR3 is CASSASTGSNQPQHF. The CDR3 DNA follows: TGTGCCAGCAGTGCCTCGACGGGTAGCAATCAGCCCCAGCATTTT.

This clonotype was picked up many times. V gene TRBV3-1 combines with J gene TRBJ2-1; D may be TRBD2 (5 bases). Germline CDR1 is LGHDT and CDR2 is YNNKEL (reference sequence). The CDR3 is made up of 12 amino acids. Between the trimmed V and J ends, which lost 4 bases and 8 bases, there was a span of 9 bases. The CDR3 region is CASSLDSDEQFF. DNA of the CDR3: TGTGCCAGCAGCCTGGATAGCGATGAGCAGTTCTTC.

This clonotype was counted many times. The V call is TRBV7-9, the J call TRBJ2-7; D gene uncertain. Germline V CDR1 and CDR2: SEHNR, FQNEAQ (reference sequence). CDR3 length equals 13 residues. The germline V and J ends were trimmed by 5 bases and 0 bases, with 8 bases remaining between them. CDR3 loop: CASSPTVSYEQYF. Written as DNA, the CDR3 is TGTGCCAGCAGCCCGACGGTCTCCTACGAGCAGTACTTC. Variable domain in full (rest from reference TRBV7-9 and TRBJ2-7): DTGVSQNPRHKITKRGQNVTFRCDPISEHNRLYWYRQTLGQGPEFLTYFQNEAQLEKSRLLSDRFSAERPKGSFSTLEIQRTEQGDSAMYLCASSPTVSYEQYFGPGTRLTVT.

In its sample, this clonotype was seen many times. The rearrangement uses TRBV7-9 and TRBJ2-1; D is possibly TRBD2 (6 bases). The CDR3 totals 17 residues. Germline CDR1 SEHNR, CDR2 FQNEAQ (reference sequence). Deletions cut 3 bases from V and 7 bases from J, with 22 bases between. CDR3 DNA: TGTGCCAGCAGCTTGGGACTCGGCCGGACTTTACGAAATGAGCAGTTCTTC. Its protein product is CASSLGLGRTLRNEQFF.

This clonotype was seen a single time. Being one base from a much bigger clone, this may be a read error. This chain joins TRBV4-1 and TRBJ2-5, with 7 bases fitting TRBD1. From germline, CDR1 is MGHRA and CDR2 YSYEKL. This CDR3 is 16 amino acids long. CDR3: CASSQVYQGQQESQYF. In DNA form, the CDR3 reads TGCGCCAGCAGCCAGGTGTATCAGGGACAGCAAGAGAGCCAGTACTTC.